One sample yielded the 9 T cell receptor beta chains listed below, sequenced in a study of a mutant IDH1 vaccine in newly diagnosed glioma. No cognate antigen is known for these TCRs. Measured with immunoSEQ multiplex PCR; TCRdb has only the in-frame clones, and not every one. The sample yields approximately 35,000 clones, around 60% seen once. Time point of the sample: week 5, during vaccination. Every single dose of the vaccine, 300 ug of mutant IDH1 20-mer peptide, came with topical imiquimod. The input for sequencing was PBMCs, taken from a glioma patient whose treatment included an IDH1 peptide vaccine. The origin of the receptors is a woman aged 18-29 years with glioma.

V and J are TRBV4-1 and TRBJ1-5, with TRBD1 matching over 8 bases. CDR1 and CDR2 (germline): MGHRA, YSYEKL. V lost 5 bases, J lost 2 bases, and 11 bases stayed unmatched. The CDR3 extends over 17 amino acids. In nucleotides, the CDR3 is TGCGCCAGCAGCAGGTCTCCTCAGGGGGCACGCAATCAGCCCCAGCATTTT. It codes for CASSRSPQGARNQPQHF.

The chain uses TRBV2 and TRBJ2-7, with 12 bases lining up with TRBD1. Germline trimming cut 6 bases from V and 5 bases from J; bases unmatched to any gene: 8. CDR1 is SNHLY and CDR2 is FYNNEI in the germline V gene. The CDR3 runs to 15 residues. The CDR3 DNA is TGTGCCAGCAGACGTTTGGGGACAGGGGGCCACGAGCAGTACTTC. Its translation: CASRRLGTGGHEQYF.

This chain joins TRBV7-9 and TRBJ2-4; D gene ambiguous. Germline assignment: CDR1 SEHNR and CDR2 FQNEAQ (reference sequence). Trimming removed 5 bases from V and 8 bases from J, with 13 bases in between. This CDR3 has 13 amino acids. Here the CDR3 DNA reads TGTGCCAGCAGCCTCGGTGGGTTGGACATTCAGTACTTC. Translated, it gives CASSLGGLDIQYF.

This chain joins TRBV14 and TRBJ2-7; D possibly corresponds to TRBD2 (5 bases). The germline V gene encodes CDR1 SGHDN and CDR2 FVKESK. The CDR3 loop spans 12 amino acids. Between the trimmed V and J ends, which lost 0 bases and 9 bases, there was a span of 9 bases. The CDR3 nucleotides are TGTGCCAGCAGCCAAGAGAGGGCAGTGCAGTACTTC. Translated: CASSQERAVQYF. Full variable domain (remainder filled in from reference TRBV14 and TRBJ2-7): EAGVTQFPSHSVIEKGQTVTLRCDPISGHDNLYWYRRVMGKEIKFLLHFVKESKQDESGMPNNRFLAERTGGTYSTLKVQPAELEDSGVYFCASSQERAVQYFGPGTRLTVT.

The CDR3 here is CSGAGHLNTEAFF. In DNA, the CDR3 is TGCAGCGGTGCGGGACACTTGAACACTGAAGCTTTCTTT. The chain has TRBV29-1 and TRBJ1-1; a weak D match, TRBD1 (6 bases). This CDR3 is 13 amino acids long. Trimming left V 7 bases short and J 0 bases short, with 12 bases between. Germline assignment: CDR1 SQVTM and CDR2 ANQGSEA.

This chain connects TRBV6-1 to TRBJ2-4; tentatively, D is TRBD1 or TRBD2 (5 bases each). This CDR3 has 12 residues. The germline V and J ends were trimmed by 4 bases and 10 bases, with 11 bases remaining between them. CDR1 is MNHNS, CDR2 SASEGT, per germline. CDR3 bases: TGTGCCAGCAGTGGACAGAGAGGGATTCAGTACTTC. As protein: CASSGQRGIQYF.

This clone was counted only a few times. The DNA of the CDR3 is TGTGCCATCAGTGAAGGGGGACAGGGATTCACAGATACGCAGTATTTT. Amino acids: CAISEGGQGFTDTQYF. The chain has TRBV10-3 and TRBJ2-3, with 9 bases matching TRBD1. Germline CDR1 ENHRY, CDR2 SYGVKD. This CDR3 region has 16 residues. V gave up 3 bases and J gave up 2 bases; unmatched junction bases: 6.

The table lists this clone with a few counts. V and J are TRBV19 and TRBJ1-6, with 7 positions matching TRBD1. The CDR3 totals 15 residues. V lost 7 bases, J lost 2 bases, and 5 bases stayed unmatched. Germline CDR1 reads LNHDA; CDR2 reads SQIVND (reference sequence). The CDR3 DNA is TGTGCCAGTAACGAGGGGGCGGCCTATAATTCACCCCTCCACTTT. Translating gives CASNEGAAYNSPLHF.

The gene calls are TRBV7-8 and TRBJ2-5; D is uncertain. Trimming took off 5 bases at V and 0 bases at J, with 13 bases between the two ends. The CDR3 totals 15 residues. Germline V gene sequence: CDR1 SGHVS, CDR2 FQNEAQ. The CDR3 region is CASSPLRWYQETQYF. As DNA, the CDR3 is TGTGCCAGCAGCCCCCTAAGATGGTACCAAGAGACCCAGTACTTC.